The entry below describes one T cell receptor (beta chain). The data derive from a study of identifying expanded T cells in peripheral blood. TCRdb keeps only in-frame clones here, not all; method: immunoSEQ multiplex PCR. The table includes approximately 75,000 clones, 90% detected once. Specimen: blood. The TCR comes from a person between 18 and 75 years old in good health.

CDR3 sequence (DNA): TGTGCCAGCAGTCAAGGGGATATAAAAGCGTTGAACACTGAAGCTTTCTTT. Amino acid sequence: CASSQGDIKALNTEAFF. The chain recombines TRBV7-9 with TRBJ1-1; D is perhaps TRBD1 (5 bases). Germline V gene data show CDR1 as SEHNR and CDR2 as FQNEAQ (reference sequence). This CDR3 spans 17 amino acids. With 6 bases removed from V and 0 bases from J, the gap between germline ends came to 20 bases.